These 31 T cell receptor beta chains were sequenced from one sample in a study of blood T cell repertoires in COVID-19. Clones were read by immunoSEQ multiplex PCR, and TCRdb kept only the in-frame ones, dropping some. Of 60,000 to 65,000 clones listed, 74% were seen once; the top ten hold under 30%. The sequenced sample consisted of peripheral blood. All receptors derive from a woman of 80 years or more with acute or convalescent COVID-19.

The rearrangement joins TRBV18 to TRBJ2-7, with a possible D match to TRBD2 (5 bases). Between the trimmed V and J ends, which lost 3 bases and 3 bases, there was a span of 15 bases. This CDR3 region has 15 residues. CDR1 and CDR2 from the germline V gene are KGHSH and LQKENI. The CDR3 loop is CASSPQRDWSYEQYF. For the CDR3, the DNA is TGTGCCAGCTCACCGCAACGGGATTGGAGCTACGAGCAGTACTTC. Full variable domain (remainder filled in from reference TRBV18 and TRBJ2-7): NAGVMQNPRHLVRRRGQEARLRCSPMKGHSHVYWYRQLPEEGLKFMVYLQKENIIDESGMPKERFSAEFPKEGPSILRIQQVVRGDSAAYFCASSPQRDWSYEQYFGPGTRLTVT.

This chain connects TRBV28 to TRBJ1-4, with 9 positions matching TRBD1. This CDR3 is built from 15 residues. In germline, CDR1 is MDHEN, CDR2 SYDVKM. With V trimmed by 6 bases and J by 8 bases, 10 bases remained unmatched. CDR3 protein: CASSVPGQGREKLFF. DNA for the CDR3: TGTGCCAGCAGCGTACCGGGACAGGGAAGGGAAAAACTGTTTTTT.

The table lists this clone with a few counts. V gene TRBV5-4 combines with J gene TRBJ1-1, with 9 bases matching TRBD1. V was clipped by 5 bases and J by 1 base; unmatched bases: 6. The CDR3 length is 15 residues. Germline lookup yields CDR1 SGHNT and CDR2 YYREEE (reference sequence). CDR3 coding DNA: TGTGCCAGCAGGGGGACAGGGATGGGGAACACTGAAGCTTTCTTT. This sequence encodes CASRGTGMGNTEAFF.

V is TRBV4-1 and J is TRBJ1-1; unclear D gene. The V and J ends lost 0 bases and 4 bases respectively, with 9 bases between them. CDR3 length equals 14 residues. Germline V gene lookup returns CDR1 MGHRA and CDR2 YSYEKL. CDR3 DNA sequence: TGCGCCAGCAGCCAAGATCATTTCGGCACTGAAGCTTTCTTT. Translation: CASSQDHFGTEAFF.

In this sample, this clone turned up a few times. DNA for the CDR3: TGTGCCAGCAGCTCGACAGCATACACTGAAGCTTTCTTT. Amino acids: CASSSTAYTEAFF. This chain links TRBV5-8 with TRBJ1-1; tentative D call: TRBD1 (5 bases). V lost 3 bases and J lost 3, with 9 bases in between. This CDR3 region has 13 residues. Looked up from germline, CDR1 is SGHTS and CDR2 is YDEGEE. The full variable domain, with the rest looked up from reference TRBV5-8 and TRBJ1-1, is EAGVTQSPTHLIKTRGQQATLRCSPISGHTSVYWYQQALGLGLQFLLWYDEGEERNRGNFPPRFSGRQFPNYSSELNVNALELEDSALYLCASSSTAYTEAFFGQGTRLTVV.

The chain uses TRBV3-1 (or the pseudogene TRBV3-2) and TRBJ2-7; tentatively, D is TRBD2 (5 bases). This CDR3 is built from 15 residues. Per the germline V gene, CDR1 is LGHDT and CDR2 is YNNKEL (reference sequence). The V end was cut by 1 base, the J end by 3 bases, with 13 bases between. Written as DNA, the CDR3 is TGTGCCAGCAGCCAAGTGTATAGTGGGAGCTACGAGCAGTACTTC. This gives the protein CASSQVYSGSYEQYF.

This sequence joins TRBV11-2 and TRBJ2-1; possibly TRBD2 for D (6 bases). V lost 3 bases and J 0 bases, leaving 21 bases between the germline ends. The germline V gene has CDR1 SGHAT and CDR2 FQNNGV. This CDR3 has 19 residues. The chain's CDR3 is CASSFPAGLTESSYNEQFF. DNA for the CDR3: TGTGCCAGCAGCTTCCCGGCGGGGCTGACCGAAAGCTCCTACAATGAGCAGTTCTTC.

V and J are TRBV4-1 and TRBJ1-1; D is unresolved. Germline loops: CDR1 MGHRA, CDR2 YSYEKL. The ends were cut back, 1 base at V and 1 base at J, with 16 bases in the middle. The CDR3 covers 17 residues. The CDR3 reads CASSQGRLGRQNTEAFF. The CDR3 nucleotides are TGCGCCAGCAGCCAAGGTAGATTAGGCAGGCAGAACACTGAAGCTTTCTTT.

The V and J genes are TRBV15 and TRBJ1-6; D not resolved. V lost 6 bases to trimming and J lost 7 bases, with 7 bases between them. CDR1 is LNHNV, CDR2 YYDKDF, per germline (reference sequence). This CDR3 contains 12 residues. DNA for the CDR3: TGTGCCACCAGTAGCTCGAATTCACCCCTCCACTTT. Translated: CATSSSNSPLHF. Supplemented by reference TRBV15 and TRBJ1-6, the full variable domain reads DAMVIQNPRYQVTQFGKPVTLSCSQTLNHNVMYWYQQKSSQAPKLLFHYYDKDFNNEADTPDNFQSRRPNTSFCFLDIRSPGLGDTAMYLCATSSSNSPLHFGNGTRLTVT.

This chain connects TRBV7-3 to TRBJ2-3, with a possible D match to TRBD1 (6 bases). Germline lookup yields CDR1 SGHTA and CDR2 FQGTGA. This CDR3 region has 15 residues. Trimming pared 4 bases from V and 0 bases from J, leaving 11 bases between. The CDR3 DNA is TGTGCCAGCAGCTGGCAGGGGTTGAGCACAGATACGCAGTATTTT. Encoded protein: CASSWQGLSTDTQYF.

For the CDR3, the DNA is TGCAGCATTCTCACAGATACGCAGTATTTT. Translating gives CSILTDTQYF. The chain links TRBV29-1 to TRBJ2-3; D ambiguous. Trimming stripped 8 bases from V and 2 bases from J, with 5 bases between. This CDR3 has 10 amino acids. CDR1 is SQVTM, CDR2 ANQGSEA, per germline.

The chain carries TRBV19 and TRBJ1-1; D is unresolved. Looked up from germline, CDR1 is LNHDA and CDR2 is SQIVND (reference sequence). This CDR3 is 14 amino acids long. V was cut by 3 bases and J by 1 base, with 9 bases left in between. The CDR3 DNA reads as TGTGCCAGTAGTATGTTCTCCCCGAACACTGAAGCTTTCTTT. Translating gives CASSMFSPNTEAFF.

This chain connects TRBV19 to TRBJ2-3; 7 bases are a match to TRBD2. The length of the CDR3 is 18 residues. V was pared by 3 bases and J by 2 bases, with 14 bases of the junction left unmatched. Germline assignment: CDR1 LNHDA and CDR2 SQIVND (reference sequence). The CDR3 DNA reads TGTGCCAGTAGTATGGCTAGCCCCTCAGCGGGATTCACAGATACGCAGTATTTT. Its translation: CASSMASPSAGFTDTQYF.

The V gene is TRBV19, the J gene TRBJ2-7; 7 nucleotides line up with TRBD1. Germline trimming cut 6 bases from V and 7 bases from J; bases unmatched to any gene: 15. The CDR3 totals 15 residues. Per germline, CDR1 LNHDA and CDR2 SQIVND (reference sequence). The CDR3 DNA follows: TGTGCCAGTAGCCCAACAGGGGTGATGTTAAGTGAGCAGTACTTC. It is translated as CASSPTGVMLSEQYF.

In its sample, this clone was seen a few times. V is TRBV9 and J is TRBJ2-5; TRBD2 matches at 9 bases. The CDR3 length is 16 residues. The V segment lost 3 bases and the J segment 5 bases; nucleotides outside the gene matches: 11. Germline loops: CDR1 SGDLS, CDR2 YYNGEE. As DNA, the CDR3 is TGTGCCAGCAGCGCCTCGACTAGCGGTGGAGGGGAGACCCAGTACTTC. Its translation: CASSASTSGGGETQYF. Combining the CDR3 with reference TRBV9 and TRBJ2-5 gives the whole variable domain DSGVTQTPKHLITATGQRVTLRCSPRSGDLSVYWYQQSLDQGLQFLIQYYNGEERAKGNILERFSAQQFPDLHSELNLSSLELGDSALYFCASSASTSGGGETQYFGPGTRLLVL.

This chain joins TRBV7-3 and TRBJ2-2, with unresolved D. V dropped 2 bases and J dropped 5 bases, with 6 bases sitting between them. This CDR3 comprises 13 residues. CDR1 and CDR2 from the germline V gene are SGHTA and FQGTGA. The CDR3 coding sequence is TGTGCCAGCAGCTTACTAGGAACCGGGGAGCTGTTTTTT. As protein: CASSLLGTGELFF.

The chain couples TRBV7-9 to TRBJ1-5, with D maybe TRBD1 (6 bases). Trimming cost V 5 bases and J 10 bases, with 21 bases left between them. CDR1 and CDR2 from the germline V gene are SEHNR and FQNEAQ (reference sequence). The CDR3 covers 15 residues. As DNA, the CDR3 is TGTGCCAGCAGCCTAGGAAGGACGGACAGTAGTCCCCAGCATTTT. Translated: CASSLGRTDSSPQHF.

This chain uses TRBV9 with TRBJ1-6; 7 positions agree with TRBD1. The trim removed 0 bases at V and 7 bases at J, leaving 4 bases unmatched. CDR1 SGDLS and CDR2 YYNGEE come from the germline V gene. This CDR3 is 15 amino acids long. The DNA of the CDR3 is TGTGCCAGCAGCGTAGGGCAGGGGGAGAATTCACCCCTCCACTTT. Translating gives CASSVGQGENSPLHF.

The chain employs TRBV4-2 and TRBJ1-2; D is uncertain. This CDR3 spans 13 amino acids. Germline values: CDR1 LGHNA, CDR2 YNFKEQ. The V end was cut by 0 bases, the J end by 8 bases, with 10 bases between. The DNA for the CDR3 is TGTGCCAGCAGCCAAGACGGAGGGCGCGGCTACACCTTC. This sequence encodes CASSQDGGRGYTF.

This sequence joins TRBV28 and TRBJ2-1; 7 bases fit TRBD2. The CDR3 spans 15 residues. Unmatched junction bases numbered 7, after V lost 2 bases and J lost 6 bases. The germline gives CDR1 MDHEN, CDR2 SYDVKM. The CDR3 DNA reads TGTGCCAGCAGTTTACTGGCGGGAGCTGGCAATGAGCAGTTCTTC. Translation gives CASSLLAGAGNEQFF.

V gene TRBV19 combines with J gene TRBJ1-5; D is possibly TRBD1 (5 bases). There are 14 residues in the CDR3. Germline values: CDR1 LNHDA, CDR2 SQIVND (reference sequence). V was clipped by 10 bases and J by 5 bases, with 18 bases between them. As DNA, the CDR3 is TGTGCCACATCCCCCTCAGGGCTAGATCAGCCCCAGCATTTT. Amino acids: CATSPSGLDQPQHF.

This sequence joins TRBV7-2 and TRBJ1-1; D remains unclear. The CDR3 is 14 residues long. CDR1 is SGHTA and CDR2 is FQGNSA in the germline V gene. Trimming removed 1 base from V and 11 bases from J, with 17 bases in between. In nucleotides, the CDR3 is TGTGCCAGCAGCTTAGTTGGCAGAATTACAAAGGCTTTCTTT. Translation gives CASSLVGRITKAFF. Full variable domain (remainder filled in from reference TRBV7-2 and TRBJ1-1): GAGVSQSPSNKVTEKGKDVELRCDPISGHTALYWYRQSLGQGLEFLIYFQGNSAPDKSGLPSDRFSAERTGGSVSTLTIQRTQQEDSAVYLCASSLVGRITKAFFGQGTRLTVV.

This clone has only a few counts. The chain combines TRBV2 with TRBJ2-3; 11 bases map to TRBD2. Germline values: CDR1 SNHLY, CDR2 FYNNEI. The CDR3 length is 16 residues. Germline trimming cut 6 bases from V and 6 bases from J; bases unmatched to any gene: 11. The DNA for the CDR3 is TGTGCCAGCAGCCTAGGGACTAGCGGACCTGGGGATACGCAGTATTTT. It yields the protein CASSLGTSGPGDTQYF.

Comment on this clone: The junction and the germline gene differ at one end; a read error may be behind it. The V call is TRBV12-5, the J call TRBJ1-6; D unclear. This CDR3 has 14 amino acids. The germline CDR1 and CDR2 sequences are LGHNT and FRNRAP. CDR3 bases: TGCGACAAGACCGACGACTCCTATAATTCACCCCTCCACTTT. As protein: CDKTDDSYNSPLHF.

The chain combines TRBV5-6 with TRBJ2-1, with D maybe TRBD2 (6 bases). The CDR3 extends over 17 amino acids. The germline CDR1 and CDR2 sequences are SGHDT and YYEEEE. Deletions cut 1 base from V and 1 base from J, with 15 bases between. CDR3 sequence: CASSLRLASPSYNEQFF. CDR3 coding DNA: TGTGCCAGCAGCTTGCGGCTAGCGAGTCCTTCCTACAATGAGCAGTTCTTC.

This chain's CDR3 is CASGTSSRNEQFF. CDR3 in DNA: TGTGCCAGCGGGACTAGTAGTCGCAATGAGCAGTTCTTC. The chain couples TRBV28 to TRBJ2-1, with 8 bases identical to TRBD2. The CDR3 extends over 13 amino acids. The V gene's germline CDR1 is MDHEN and CDR2 SYDVKM. Unmatched junction bases numbered 6, after V lost 8 bases and J lost 6 bases.

CDR3 residues: CASNEDYNSPLHF. The CDR3 nucleotides are TGTGCCAGCAATGAGGATTATAATTCACCCCTCCACTTT. The chain links TRBV3-1 (or the pseudogene TRBV3-2) to TRBJ1-6; unclear D gene. V lost 7 bases and J lost 4, with 8 bases in between. The CDR3 consists of 13 residues. Per the germline V gene, CDR1 is LGHDT and CDR2 is YNNKEL (reference sequence).

This sequence joins TRBV28 and TRBJ2-7; 9 nucleotides align to TRBD1. The germline CDR1 and CDR2 sequences are MDHEN and SYDVKM. The CDR3 spans 14 residues. V lost 5 bases to trimming and J lost 5 bases; unmatched junction nucleotides: 7. CDR3 region: CASSIPGQGHEQYF. DNA of the CDR3: TGTGCCAGCAGTATACCGGGACAGGGCCACGAGCAGTACTTC.

The chain links TRBV14 to TRBJ2-1; TRBD2 matches at 9 bases. CDR3 size: 17 residues. With 0 bases clipped from V and 6 bases from J, the junction kept 9 bases outside the gene matches. Germline lookup yields CDR1 SGHDN and CDR2 FVKESK. As DNA, the CDR3 is TGTGCCAGCAGCCAAGATGTTGCGGGAGGGCCGGGCAATGAGCAGTTCTTC. It specifies CASSQDVAGGPGNEQFF. Combining the CDR3 with reference TRBV14 and TRBJ2-1 gives the whole variable domain EAGVTQFPSHSVIEKGQTVTLRCDPISGHDNLYWYRRVMGKEIKFLLHFVKESKQDESGMPNNRFLAERTGGTYSTLKVQPAELEDSGVYFCASSQDVAGGPGNEQFFGPGTRLTVL.

This chain links TRBV4-2 with TRBJ2-7; TRBD2 agrees at 10 bases. With V trimmed by 0 bases and J by 7 bases, 9 bases remained unmatched. The CDR3 covers 16 residues. The germline V gene encodes CDR1 LGHNA and CDR2 YNFKEQ. CDR3 coding DNA: TGTGCCAGCAGCCAAGAAGGGCTAGCGGGAGCGGGTGAGCAGTACTTC. Its translation is CASSQEGLAGAGEQYF.

The genes are TRBV7-6 and TRBJ2-5; D may be TRBD1 (5 bases). Germline V gene data show CDR1 as SGHVS and CDR2 as FNYEAQ. The CDR3 loop spans 14 amino acids. Between the trimmed V and J ends, which lost 3 bases and 1 base, there was a span of 9 bases. The chain's CDR3 is CASSFAQGQETQYF. Here the CDR3 DNA reads TGTGCCAGCAGCTTCGCGCAGGGCCAAGAGACCCAGTACTTC.